Below, 21 T cell receptor beta chains from the same sample are listed, as sequenced in a study of blood T cell repertoires in COVID-19. Assay: immunoSEQ multiplex PCR; the TCRdb copy retains only in-frame clones and omits some. The sample records about 200,000 clones, 83% being singletons. Input material: PBMCs or T cells enriched from blood (not recorded which). Receptor source: a woman aged 45-65 years who had been exposed to COVID-19.

This clone was picked up one time. The chain combines TRBV19 with TRBJ1-1, with TRBD1 as a possible D gene (6 bases). There are 12 residues in the CDR3. CDR1 is LNHDA and CDR2 is SQIVND in the germline V gene (reference sequence). The V and J ends lost 4 bases and 11 bases respectively, with 14 bases between them. The CDR3 DNA follows: TGTGCCAGTAGTAAAGGGGGAGGGGCGGCTTTCTTT. It encodes CASSKGGGAAFF.

The genes are TRBV16 and TRBJ1-3, with 7 bases lining up with TRBD1. Trimming cost V 1 base and J 0 bases; bases outside gene matches: 12. CDR1 and CDR2 (germline): KGHSY, FQNENV. The CDR3 length is 19 residues. In DNA, the CDR3 is TGTGCCAGCAGCCAATTTTTAATTCTGGGACAGCTCTCTGGAAACACCATATATTTT. Protein: CASSQFLILGQLSGNTIYF. The complete variable domain, with remaining parts taken from reference TRBV16 and TRBJ1-3, reads GEEVAQTPKHLVRGEGQKAKLYCAPIKGHSYVFWYQQVLKNEFKFLISFQNENVFDETGMPKERFSAKCLPNSPCSLEIQATKLEDSAVYFCASSQFLILGQLSGNTIYFGEGSWLTVV.

The V and J genes are TRBV11-2 and TRBJ1-4; D remains unclear. Trimming stripped 3 bases from V and 0 bases from J, with 5 bases between. CDR1 SGHAT and CDR2 FQNNGV come from the germline V gene. There are 14 residues in the CDR3. The CDR3 nucleotides are TGTGCCAGCAGCTTCGGGGCAACTAATGAAAAACTGTTTTTT. This gives the protein CASSFGATNEKLFF.

This clone was seen just once. This chain links TRBV14 with TRBJ2-7; TRBD1 is a possible D gene (5 bases). The CDR3 contains 16 residues. CDR1 and CDR2 from the germline V gene are SGHDN and FVKESK. The germline V and J ends were trimmed by 0 bases and 7 bases, with 19 bases remaining between them. The CDR3 protein is CASSQEQKGYHSEQYF. DNA of the CDR3: TGTGCCAGCAGCCAAGAGCAGAAGGGGTACCATTCGGAGCAGTACTTC.

V is TRBV5-6 and J is TRBJ2-5; D might be TRBD2 (6 bases). V lost 1 base, J lost 5 bases, and 12 bases lay in between. Germline loops: CDR1 SGHDT, CDR2 YYEEEE. The CDR3 loop spans 14 amino acids. In DNA, the CDR3 is TGTGCCAGCAGCTTGAGTCCCCGGGGGGAGACCCAGTACTTC. Protein sequence: CASSLSPRGETQYF. Combining the CDR3 with reference TRBV5-6 and TRBJ2-5 gives the whole variable domain DAGVTQSPTHLIKTRGQQVTLRCSPKSGHDTVSWYQQALGQGPQFIFQYYEEEERQRGNFPDRFSGHQFPNYSSELNVNALLLGDSALYLCASSLSPRGETQYFGPGTRLLVL.

The chain combines TRBV24-1 with TRBJ1-1, with D perhaps TRBD1 (5 bases). The ends were cut back, 0 bases at V and 4 bases at J, with 14 bases in the middle. The CDR3 extends over 16 amino acids. Germline CDR1 reads KGHDR; CDR2 reads SFDVKD. In DNA form, the CDR3 reads TGTGCCACCAGTGATTTGCAAGAATGGGGGGGCACTGAAGCTTTCTTT. It is translated as CATSDLQEWGGTEAFF.

The V call is TRBV28, the J call TRBJ1-1; possible D gene TRBD1, 6 bases. The CDR3 is made up of 15 amino acids. V was pared by 6 bases and J by 0 bases, with 14 bases between. Germline V CDR1 and CDR2: MDHEN, SYDVKM. CDR3 coding DNA: TGTGCCAGCAGCTCACCCCAGGGGCTGAACACTGAAGCTTTCTTT. It specifies CASSSPQGLNTEAFF.

This chain uses TRBV28 with TRBJ2-5, with D possibly being TRBD2 (5 bases). The CDR3 length is 15 residues. Germline loops: CDR1 MDHEN, CDR2 SYDVKM. V lost 0 bases and J 1 base, leaving 9 bases between the germline ends. The CDR3, as DNA: TGTGCCAGCAGTTTATGGTCGGGGATCCAAGAGACCCAGTACTTC. Protein product: CASSLWSGIQETQYF.

The chain's CDR3 is CASSIVDITPTEAFF. In DNA form, the CDR3 reads TGTGCCAGTAGTATAGTCGACATCACACCCACTGAAGCTTTCTTT. The chain recombines TRBV19 with TRBJ1-1; no reliable D call. Trimming removed 1 base at V and 4 bases at J, with 13 bases between. The CDR3 runs to 15 residues. Germline V gene lookup returns CDR1 LNHDA and CDR2 SQIVND (reference sequence).

V is TRBV19 and J is TRBJ2-3; 12 positions match TRBD2. The CDR3 extends over 17 amino acids. The ends lost 6 bases at V and 2 bases at J; junction bases unmatched: 9. Germline lookup yields CDR1 LNHDA and CDR2 SQIVND (reference sequence). CDR3 in amino acids: CASRTTSGGTLTDTQYF. In DNA form, the CDR3 reads TGTGCCAGTAGAACGACTAGCGGGGGAACCCTCACAGATACGCAGTATTTT.

This clone has a handful of counts. The chain uses TRBV19 and TRBJ2-5; D perhaps matches TRBD2 (5 bases). The germline CDR1 and CDR2 sequences are LNHDA and SQIVND (reference sequence). This CDR3 region has 17 residues. V lost 3 bases to trimming and J lost 5 bases, with 22 bases between them. CDR3 DNA sequence: TGTGCCAGTAGTATTAGGTCATTGGGCGCGGGTGGGGAGACCCAGTACTTC. Protein: CASSIRSLGAGGETQYF.

The rearrangement uses TRBV5-1 and TRBJ2-7, with 7 bases matching TRBD2. Trimming at V came to 4 bases and at J to 2 bases, leaving 3 bases not matched to a gene. This CDR3 region has 13 residues. Germline CDR1 reads SGHRS; CDR2 reads YFSETQ. The CDR3 DNA is TGCGCCAGCAGCAACGCGGGGGCCTACGAGCAGTACTTC. Translating it yields CASSNAGAYEQYF.

The genes are TRBV7-8 and TRBJ1-4; TRBD1 aligns across 7 bases. This CDR3 is built from 19 residues. The J segment lost 4 bases and the V segment lost 2 bases, leaving 16 bases of the junction unmatched. Germline assignment: CDR1 SGHVS and CDR2 FQNEAQ. The DNA of the CDR3 is TGTGCCAGCAGCTTAAAGTTGGGTCCCATTGGGACAGTTAATGAAAAACTGTTTTTT. This sequence encodes CASSLKLGPIGTVNEKLFF.

The V gene is TRBV9, the J gene TRBJ2-3; TRBD2 matches 9 bases. CDR3 size: 16 residues. V lost 0 bases and J lost 1; bases outside the gene matches: 3. Germline-derived CDR1 and CDR2 are SGDLS and YYNGEE. CDR3 DNA sequence: TGTGCCAGCAGCGTAGTGGCTAGCGGGGGCACAGATACGCAGTATTTT. It yields the protein CASSVVASGGTDTQYF.

The gene calls are TRBV5-4 and TRBJ1-1, with a weak D call TRBD1 (5 bases). The CDR3 extends over 14 amino acids. With 0 bases removed from V and 5 bases from J, the gap between germline ends came to 11 bases. CDR1 is SGHNT and CDR2 is YYREEE in the germline V gene (reference sequence). This chain's CDR3 is CASSLGRGATEAFF. CDR3 bases: TGTGCCAGCAGCTTGGGTAGGGGTGCGACTGAAGCTTTCTTT.

V is TRBV4-3 and J is TRBJ1-1; no firm D call. The length of the CDR3 is 13 residues. CDR1 and CDR2 (germline): LGHNA, YSLEER. The V gene lost 2 bases and the J gene lost 0 bases, with 4 bases spanning the gap. The CDR3 protein is CASSQQMNTEAFF. The CDR3 DNA is TGCGCCAGCAGCCAACAGATGAACACTGAAGCTTTCTTT.

This rearrangement joins TRBV7-6 to TRBJ2-7; 7 bases fit TRBD2. CDR3 length: 14 amino acids. The germline V gene encodes CDR1 SGHVS and CDR2 FNYEAQ. The V gene end was trimmed by 3 bases and the J gene end by 1 base; junction bases not matched to a gene: 3. CDR3: CASSFGGESYEQYF. CDR3 DNA sequence: TGTGCCAGCAGCTTTGGGGGGGAATCCTACGAGCAGTACTTC. The full variable domain, its missing parts supplied by reference TRBV7-6 and TRBJ2-7, is GAGVSQSPRYKVTKRGQDVALRCDPISGHVSLYWYRQALGQGPEFLTYFNYEAQQDKSGLPNDRFSAERPEGSISTLTIQRTEQRDSAMYRCASSFGGESYEQYFGPGTRLTVT.

The table lists this clone with a few counts. The chain employs TRBV20-1 and TRBJ1-1; D not resolved. Trimming pared 4 bases from V and 1 base from J, leaving 4 bases between. The CDR3 totals 11 residues. In germline, CDR1 is DFQATT, CDR2 SNEGSKA (reference sequence). CDR3 bases: TGCAGTGCTAAACAGAACACTGAAGCTTTCTTT. As protein: CSAKQNTEAFF.

The V and J genes are TRBV10-3 and TRBJ1-4; unclear D gene. Trimming cost V 3 bases and J 11 bases, with 16 bases left between them. The CDR3 consists of 14 residues. The germline gives CDR1 ENHRY, CDR2 SYGVKD. CDR3 in amino acids: CAISEPLETGKLFF. In DNA form, the CDR3 reads TGTGCCATCAGTGAACCCCTCGAGACGGGGAAACTGTTTTTT.

The gene calls are TRBV11-2 and TRBJ1-1; a possible D gene is TRBD1 (5 bases). This CDR3 spans 14 amino acids. V shed 5 bases and J shed 1 base, with 11 bases lying between them. Germline V lookup: CDR1 SGHAT, CDR2 FQNNGV. The CDR3 coding sequence is TGTGCCAGCAGCCGTACAGGCCCGAACACTGAAGCTTTCTTT. Its translation is CASSRTGPNTEAFF.

The chain couples TRBV4-2 to TRBJ2-2, with D possibly being TRBD1 (6 bases). The CDR3 is 15 residues long. Trimming stripped 4 bases from V and 3 bases from J, with 12 bases between. Per the germline V gene, CDR1 is LGHNA and CDR2 is YNFKEQ. The CDR3 sequence is CASSRNRADTGELFF. In nucleotides, the CDR3 is TGTGCCAGCAGCCGGAACAGGGCCGACACCGGGGAGCTGTTTTTT.